Listed below are T cell receptor beta chains from one sample, sequenced in a study of shared clonotypes between healthy human individuals. Clones were read by immunoSEQ multiplex PCR, and TCRdb kept only the in-frame ones, dropping some. In the table there are approximately 2.5 million clones, more than 90% of which are singletons. The material sequenced was naive CD4+ T cells sorted from blood. The receptors shown here come from a young man in good health. The CDR3 runs from the conserved cysteine through the conserved F or W. D genes are given only for firm matches. Clone size, where shown, is once, few, many, or a class for clones that have expanded.

cdr3_nt	cdr3_aa	d_call	clone_size	v_call	j_call
TGTGCCAGCAGCTTGACCGAACCGAGGGAAAAACTGTTTTTT	CASSLTEPREKLFF	NA	NA	TRBV7-9	TRBJ1-4
TGTGCCACCAGCAGACGGAGGTCAGGGACGGTCAATTCACCCCTCCACTTT	CATSRRRSGTVNSPLHF	NA	NA	TRBV15	TRBJ1-6
TGTGCCAGCAGTTCAGGACGGCTTCTATACGGTTCACCCCTCCACTTT	CASSSGRLLYGSPLHF	NA	NA	TRBV6-5	TRBJ1-6
TGTGCCAGCAGTGAATCCGGGAGGGGTGGGGGCTACACCTTC	CASSESGRGGGYTF	NA	NA	TRBV25-1	TRBJ1-2
TGTGCCAGCAGTTTTGGGGACTCCTACGAGCAGTACTTC	CASSFGDSYEQYF	NA	NA	TRBV28	TRBJ2-7
TGTGCCAGCAGCCAAGCCCGGCTTGAGCAGTTCTTC	CASSQARLEQFF	NA	NA	TRBV7-9	TRBJ2-1
TGCGCCAGCAGGAAAGGACAGGAAACAGATACGCAGTATTTT	CASRKGQETDTQYF	TRBD1	once	TRBV5-1	TRBJ2-3
TGCGCCAGCAGCTTGGGAGGTCTGGGTGAAAAACTGTTTTTT	CASSLGGLGEKLFF	NA	NA	TRBV5-1	TRBJ1-4
TGCAGTGGGGAGAATTACGAGCAGTACTTC	CSGENYEQYF	NA	NA	TRBV20-1	TRBJ2-7
TGCGCCAGCAGCTACACCTCCCCCCTAGCGGGATACCCCTACGAGCAGTACTTC	CASSYTSPLAGYPYEQYF	TRBD2	NA	TRBV4-3	TRBJ2-7
TGTGCCAGCAGCTTGTTCACTTACGAGCAGTACTTC	CASSLFTYEQYF	NA	NA	TRBV5-5	TRBJ2-7
TGTGCCAGCAGTCGCCAATCGGGAACGGGTACCGGCTACACCTTC	CASSRQSGTGTGYTF	NA	NA	TRBV28	TRBJ1-2
TGTGCCAGCAGCTTGGCGGGGTTACAGGGGACCGAGCAGTACTTC	CASSLAGLQGTEQYF	TRBD1	NA	TRBV5-4	TRBJ2-7
TGTGCCAGCAGTTTTCCTTACGGGGCCCCCTCCTACGAGCAGTACTTC	CASSFPYGAPSYEQYF	NA	NA	TRBV28	TRBJ2-7
TGTGCCAGCAGCCGCGGACTAGGAGGTAGAGAGCAGTACTTC	CASSRGLGGREQYF	TRBD2	NA	TRBV14	TRBJ2-7
TGTGCCAGCAGTGGGTGGCCGCCAAAAGATGGTTCACCCCTCCACTTT	CASSGWPPKDGSPLHF	NA	NA	TRBV2	TRBJ1-6